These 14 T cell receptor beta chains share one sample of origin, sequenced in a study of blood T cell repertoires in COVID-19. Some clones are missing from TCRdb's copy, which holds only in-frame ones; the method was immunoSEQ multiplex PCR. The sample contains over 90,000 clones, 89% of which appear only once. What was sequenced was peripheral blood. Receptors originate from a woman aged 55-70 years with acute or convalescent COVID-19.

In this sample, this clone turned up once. CDR3 DNA sequence: TGCAGCGTTGAAGGAGGCGGGACAGCGAACACTGAAGCTTTCTTT. It codes for CSVEGGGTANTEAFF. The V and J genes are TRBV29-1 and TRBJ1-1; 7 nucleotides align to TRBD1. V lost 1 base to trimming and J lost 1 base; unmatched junction nucleotides: 6. Germline loops: CDR1 SQVTM, CDR2 ANQGSEA. This CDR3 has 15 residues. Filled out from reference TRBV29-1 and TRBJ1-1, the complete variable domain reads SAVISQKPSRDICQRGTSLTIQCQVDSQVTMMFWYRQQPGQSLTLIATANQGSEATYESGFVIDKFPISRPNLTFSTLTVSNMSPEDSSIYLCSVEGGGTANTEAFFGQGTRLTVV.

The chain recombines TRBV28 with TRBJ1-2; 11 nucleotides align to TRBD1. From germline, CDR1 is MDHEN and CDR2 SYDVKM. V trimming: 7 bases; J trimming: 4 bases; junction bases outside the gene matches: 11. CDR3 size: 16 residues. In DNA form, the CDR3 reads TGTGCCAGCACCCCTCTTGGACAGGGGGCGGGCTATGGCTACACCTTC. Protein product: CASTPLGQGAGYGYTF.

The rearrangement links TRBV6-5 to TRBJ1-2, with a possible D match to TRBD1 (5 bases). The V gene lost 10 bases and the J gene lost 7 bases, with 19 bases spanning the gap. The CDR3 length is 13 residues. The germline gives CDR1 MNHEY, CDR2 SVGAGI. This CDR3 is CATLWGVYGGYTF. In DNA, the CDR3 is TGTGCCACTCTCTGGGGGGTTTATGGTGGCTACACCTTC.

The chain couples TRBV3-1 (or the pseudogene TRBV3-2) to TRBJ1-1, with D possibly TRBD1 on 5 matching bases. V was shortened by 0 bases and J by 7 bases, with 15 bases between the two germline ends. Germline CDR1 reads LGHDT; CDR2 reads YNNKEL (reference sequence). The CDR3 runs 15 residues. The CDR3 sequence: CASSQDRYPTGEAFF. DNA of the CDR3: TGTGCCAGCAGCCAAGATCGATACCCAACAGGTGAAGCTTTCTTT.

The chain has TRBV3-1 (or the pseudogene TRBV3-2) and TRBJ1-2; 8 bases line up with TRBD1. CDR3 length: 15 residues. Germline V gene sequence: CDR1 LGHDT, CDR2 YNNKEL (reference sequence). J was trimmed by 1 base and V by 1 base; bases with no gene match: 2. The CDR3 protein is CASSQGTGSNYGYTF. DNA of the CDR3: TGTGCCAGCAGCCAAGGGACAGGGAGTAACTATGGCTACACCTTC.

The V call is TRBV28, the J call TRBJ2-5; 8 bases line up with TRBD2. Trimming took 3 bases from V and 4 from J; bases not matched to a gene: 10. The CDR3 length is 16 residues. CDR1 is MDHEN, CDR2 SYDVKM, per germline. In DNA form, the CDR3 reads TGTGCCAGCAGTTTTCCTTGGATAGCGGGATCAGAGACCCAGTACTTC. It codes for CASSFPWIAGSETQYF.

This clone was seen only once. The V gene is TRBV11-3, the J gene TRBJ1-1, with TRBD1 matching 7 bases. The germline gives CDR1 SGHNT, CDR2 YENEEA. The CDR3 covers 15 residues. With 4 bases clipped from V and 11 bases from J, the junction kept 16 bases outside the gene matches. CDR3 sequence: CASSSGQGQFLGAFF. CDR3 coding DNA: TGTGCCAGCAGCTCGGGTCAGGGACAGTTCCTAGGGGCTTTCTTT.

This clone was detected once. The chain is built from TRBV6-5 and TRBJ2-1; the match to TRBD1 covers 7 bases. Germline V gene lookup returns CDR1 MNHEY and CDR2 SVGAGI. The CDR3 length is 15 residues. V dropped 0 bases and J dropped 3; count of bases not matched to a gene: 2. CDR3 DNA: TGTGCCAGCAGTTACTCGACAGGGCGCTACAATGAGCAGTTCTTC. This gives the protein CASSYSTGRYNEQFF.

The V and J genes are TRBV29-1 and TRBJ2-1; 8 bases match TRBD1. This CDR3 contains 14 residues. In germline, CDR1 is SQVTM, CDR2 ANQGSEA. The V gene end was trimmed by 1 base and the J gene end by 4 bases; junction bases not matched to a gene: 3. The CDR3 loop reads CSVEGGDRYNEQFF. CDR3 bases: TGCAGCGTTGAAGGGGGGGACAGGTACAATGAGCAGTTCTTC.

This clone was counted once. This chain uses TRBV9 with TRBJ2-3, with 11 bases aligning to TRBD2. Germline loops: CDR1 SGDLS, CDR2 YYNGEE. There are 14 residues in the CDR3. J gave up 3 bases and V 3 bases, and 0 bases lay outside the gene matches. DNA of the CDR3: TGTGCCAGCAGCGCTAGCGGGAGGACAGATACGCAGTATTTT. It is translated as CASSASGRTDTQYF. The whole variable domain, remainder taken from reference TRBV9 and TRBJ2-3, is DSGVTQTPKHLITATGQRVTLRCSPRSGDLSVYWYQQSLDQGLQFLIQYYNGEERAKGNILERFSAQQFPDLHSELNLSSLELGDSALYFCASSASGRTDTQYFGPGTRLTVL.

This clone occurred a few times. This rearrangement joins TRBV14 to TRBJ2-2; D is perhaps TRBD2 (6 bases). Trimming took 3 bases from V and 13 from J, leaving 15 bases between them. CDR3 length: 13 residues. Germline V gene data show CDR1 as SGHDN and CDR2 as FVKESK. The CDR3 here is CASSQGRLRGLFF. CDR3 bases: TGTGCCAGCAGCCAGGGGAGGCTCCGGGGGCTGTTTTTT.

The CDR3 sequence is CASSPSGTANTEAFF. The CDR3 DNA sequence: TGCGCCAGCAGCCCCTCGGGAACAGCTAACACTGAAGCTTTCTTT. J is TRBJ1-1 and V is TRBV5-1; the D is unclear. The length of the CDR3 is 15 residues. V lost 4 bases, J lost 2 bases, and 15 bases lay in between. CDR1 is SGHRS, CDR2 YFSETQ, per germline.

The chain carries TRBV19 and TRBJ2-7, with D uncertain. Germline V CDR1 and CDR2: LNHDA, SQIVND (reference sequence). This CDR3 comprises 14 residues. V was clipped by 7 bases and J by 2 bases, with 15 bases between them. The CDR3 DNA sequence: TGTGCCAGTAAAATAACGGGTGAGGCCTACGAGCAGTACTTC. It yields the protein CASKITGEAYEQYF. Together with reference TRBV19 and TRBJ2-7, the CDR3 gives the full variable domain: DGGITQSPKYLFRKEGQNVTLSCEQNLNHDAMYWYRQDPGQGLRLIYYSQIVNDFQKGDIAEGYSVSREKKESFPLTVTSAQKNPTAFYLCASKITGEAYEQYFGPGTRLTVT.

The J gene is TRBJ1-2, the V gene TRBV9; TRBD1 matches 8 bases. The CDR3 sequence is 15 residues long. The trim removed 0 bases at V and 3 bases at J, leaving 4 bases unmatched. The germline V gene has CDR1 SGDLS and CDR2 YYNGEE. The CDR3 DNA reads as TGTGCCAGCAGCGTAGACGGACAGGGCTACTATGGCTACACCTTC. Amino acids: CASSVDGQGYYGYTF.